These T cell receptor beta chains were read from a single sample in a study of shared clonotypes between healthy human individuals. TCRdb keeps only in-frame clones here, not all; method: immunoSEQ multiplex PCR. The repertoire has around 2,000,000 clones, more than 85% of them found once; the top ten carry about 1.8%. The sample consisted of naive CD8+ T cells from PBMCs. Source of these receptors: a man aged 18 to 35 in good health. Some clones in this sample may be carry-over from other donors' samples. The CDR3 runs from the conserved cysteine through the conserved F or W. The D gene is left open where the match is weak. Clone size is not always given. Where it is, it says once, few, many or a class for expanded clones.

CATSPGEYLEQFF,TGTGCCACATCCCCCGGCGAGTACCTTGAGCAGTTCTTC,NA,TRBV28,TRBJ2-1,NA
CASSHTPSGNEQFF,TGCGCCAGCAGCCACACCCCTAGCGGAAATGAGCAGTTCTTC,TRBD2,TRBV4-1,TRBJ2-1,NA
CASSFTSGRIYEQYF,TGTGCCAGCAGTTTTACTAGCGGGAGGATCTACGAGCAGTACTTC,TRBD2,TRBV28,TRBJ2-7,NA
CAWSVLQGLNTEAFF,TGTGCCTGGAGTGTTTTACAGGGTTTGAACACTGAAGCTTTCTTT,NA,TRBV30,TRBJ1-1,few
CASSGSRAEQYF,TGTGCCAGCAGCGGTTCTCGCGCCGAGCAGTACTTC,NA,TRBV9,TRBJ2-7,NA
CATSEVAKAGELFF,TGTGCCACCAGCGAGGTAGCTAAGGCCGGGGAGCTGTTTTTT,NA,TRBV15,TRBJ2-2,once
CATSRDIGLYGYTF,TGTGCCACCAGCAGAGATATAGGGCTCTATGGCTACACCTTC,NA,TRBV15,TRBJ1-2,NA
CASSENGRRSYEQYF,TGTGCCAGCAGTGAAAACGGGAGGCGCTCCTACGAGCAGTACTTC,TRBD2,TRBV2,TRBJ2-7,NA
CASSEAQYGYEQFF,TGTGCCAGCAGTGAAGCGCAGTATGGATATGAGCAGTTCTTC,NA,TRBV6-1,TRBJ2-1,once
CASSSGQGTTWEQYF,TGTGCCAGCTCCTCCGGACAGGGGACCACTTGGGAGCAGTACTTC,TRBD1,TRBV18,TRBJ2-7,NA
CASSPPGQTIAKNIQYF,TGTGCCAGCAGCCCGCCGGGCCAGACCATAGCCAAAAACATTCAGTACTTC,NA,TRBV7-9,TRBJ2-4,NA
CASSERQDAMAFF,TGCGCCAGCAGCGAAAGACAGGACGCTATGGCTTTCTTT,NA,TRBV4-1,TRBJ1-1,NA
CATSRDWGGNEQYF,TGTGCCACCAGCAGAGATTGGGGAGGAAACGAGCAGTACTTC,NA,TRBV15,TRBJ2-7,NA
CASSLEQGDSTEAFF,TGTGCCAGCAGCTTAGAACAGGGGGATAGCACTGAAGCTTTCTTT,TRBD1,TRBV28,TRBJ1-1,NA